Below are 6 T cell receptor beta chains sequenced from a single sample in a study of cytomegalovirus exposure and HLA in healthy donors. Primers included in the PCR were 60 Vbeta and 13 Jbeta primers. Profiling relied on immunoSEQ multiplex PCR, and the TCRdb table lists in-frame clones only, not all of them. The table includes over 150,000 clones, 80% detected once. The sequenced sample consisted of PBMCs. All receptors derive from a man under 40 in good health and CMV-seronegative.

The chain joins TRBV27 to TRBJ1-2, with D perhaps TRBD1 (5 bases). Between the trimmed V and J ends, which lost 1 base and 7 bases, there was a span of 13 bases. Looked up from germline, CDR1 is MNHEY and CDR2 is SMNVEV (reference sequence). This CDR3 spans 14 amino acids. CDR3 DNA sequence: TGTGCCAGCAGTTTATTCTTCAGGGATGGTGGCTACACCTTC. It specifies CASSLFFRDGGYTF.

The chain has TRBV13 and TRBJ2-7; possible D gene TRBD1, 6 bases. The CDR3 is 17 residues long. Trimming left V 1 base short and J 3 bases short, with 19 bases between. Germline CDR1 PRHDT, CDR2 FYEKMQ (reference sequence). CDR3 region: CASSLAYPAGQNYEQYF. For the CDR3, the DNA is TGTGCCAGCAGCTTAGCCTATCCGGCAGGACAGAACTACGAGCAGTACTTC.

The CDR3 DNA sequence: TGTGCCAGCAATGCGGGAAATGCTGAAGCTTTCTTT. Translation: CASNAGNAEAFF. The rearrangement links TRBV27 to TRBJ1-1; D unresolved. This CDR3 spans 12 amino acids. Germline CDR1 and CDR2: MNHEY and SMNVEV (reference sequence). Trimming cost V 7 bases and J 6 bases, with 12 bases left between them.

This clone was seen once. The V gene is TRBV7-9, the J gene TRBJ2-1; TRBD1 matches 11 bases. With V trimmed by 6 bases and J by 12 bases, 10 bases remained unmatched. Germline lookup yields CDR1 SEHNR and CDR2 FQNEAQ (reference sequence). The CDR3 runs 14 residues. CDR3 residues: CASRSKGQGDRQFF. The CDR3, as DNA: TGTGCCAGCAGATCGAAGGGACAGGGGGACCGGCAGTTCTTC.

The chain couples TRBV6-6 to TRBJ1-1; no definite D call. The CDR3 is made up of 15 amino acids. V dropped 8 bases and J dropped 1 base, with 17 bases sitting between them. The germline gives CDR1 MNHNY, CDR2 SVGAGI (reference sequence). CDR3 region: CASSSDGWKNTEAFF. The CDR3 DNA is TGTGCCAGCTCCTCAGACGGGTGGAAGAACACTGAAGCTTTCTTT.

This clone has only one observation. The V and J genes are TRBV6-5 and TRBJ2-5; 7 bases align to TRBD1. The V gene end was trimmed by 7 bases and the J gene end by 1 base; junction bases not matched to a gene: 3. From germline, CDR1 is MNHEY and CDR2 SVGAGI. The CDR3 is 13 residues long. The CDR3 DNA is TGTGCCAGCACTGGGGACAGCCAAGAGACCCAGTACTTC. Protein product: CASTGDSQETQYF.